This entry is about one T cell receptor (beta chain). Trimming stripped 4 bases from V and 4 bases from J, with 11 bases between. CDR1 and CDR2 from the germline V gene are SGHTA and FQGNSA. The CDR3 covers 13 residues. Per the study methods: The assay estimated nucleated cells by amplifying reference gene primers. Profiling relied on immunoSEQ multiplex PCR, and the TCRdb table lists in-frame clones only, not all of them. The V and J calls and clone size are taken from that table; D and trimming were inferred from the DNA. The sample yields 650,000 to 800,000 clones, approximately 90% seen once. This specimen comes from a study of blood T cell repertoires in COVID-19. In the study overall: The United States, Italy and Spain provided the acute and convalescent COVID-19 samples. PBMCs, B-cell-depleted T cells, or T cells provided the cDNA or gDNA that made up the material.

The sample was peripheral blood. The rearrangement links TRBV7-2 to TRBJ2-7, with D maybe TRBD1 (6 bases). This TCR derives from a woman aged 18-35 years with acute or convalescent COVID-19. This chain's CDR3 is CASSSGTKYEQYF. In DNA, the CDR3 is TGTGCCAGCAGCTCCGGGACAAAATACGAGCAGTACTTC.